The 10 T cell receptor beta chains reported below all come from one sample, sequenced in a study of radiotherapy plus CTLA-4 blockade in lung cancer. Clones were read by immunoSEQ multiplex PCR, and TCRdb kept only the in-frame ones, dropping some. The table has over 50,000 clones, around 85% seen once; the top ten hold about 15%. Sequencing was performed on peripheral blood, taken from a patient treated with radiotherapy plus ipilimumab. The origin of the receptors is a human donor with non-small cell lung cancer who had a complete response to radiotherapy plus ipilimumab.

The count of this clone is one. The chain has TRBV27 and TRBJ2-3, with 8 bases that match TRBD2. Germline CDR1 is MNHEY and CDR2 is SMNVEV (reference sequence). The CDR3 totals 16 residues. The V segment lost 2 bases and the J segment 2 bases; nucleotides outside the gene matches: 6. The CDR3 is CASSLQGTRPTDTQYF. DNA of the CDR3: TGTGCCAGCAGTTTACAAGGGACTAGACCCACAGATACGCAGTATTTT.

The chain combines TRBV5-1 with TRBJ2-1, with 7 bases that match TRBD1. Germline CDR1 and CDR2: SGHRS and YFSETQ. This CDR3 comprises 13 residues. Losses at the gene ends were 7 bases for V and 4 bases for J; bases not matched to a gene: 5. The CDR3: CASGSGQYNEQFF. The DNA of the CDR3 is TGCGCCAGCGGGTCGGGACAGTACAATGAGCAGTTCTTC. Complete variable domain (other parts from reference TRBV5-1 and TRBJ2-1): KAGVTQTPRYLIKTRGQQVTLSCSPISGHRSVSWYQQTPGQGLQFLFEYFSETQRNKGNFPGRFSGRQFSNSRSEMNVSTLELGDSALYLCASGSGQYNEQFFGPGTRLTVL.

The CDR3 DNA sequence: TGTGCCAGCAGCTTAAGGGAGCGGGACGCGCAGTACGTC. The encoded protein is CASSLRERDAQYV. This chain links TRBV7-9 with TRBJ2-7, with 7 bases fitting TRBD2. This CDR3 spans 13 amino acids. Germline trimming cut 2 bases from V and 9 bases from J; bases unmatched to any gene: 7. Germline CDR1 reads SEHNR; CDR2 reads FQNEAQ (reference sequence).

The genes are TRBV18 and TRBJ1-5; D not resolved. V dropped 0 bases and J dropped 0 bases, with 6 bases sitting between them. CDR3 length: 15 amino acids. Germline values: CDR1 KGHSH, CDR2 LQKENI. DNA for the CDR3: TGTGCCAGCTCACCACCGCAGAATAGCAATCAGCCCCAGCATTTT. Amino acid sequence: CASSPPQNSNQPQHF.

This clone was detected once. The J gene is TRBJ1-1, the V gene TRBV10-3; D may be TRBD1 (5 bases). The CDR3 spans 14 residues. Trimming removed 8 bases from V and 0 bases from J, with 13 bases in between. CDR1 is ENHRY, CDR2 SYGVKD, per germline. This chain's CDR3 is CAIGQTGLNTEAFF. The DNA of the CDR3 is TGTGCCATCGGGCAAACAGGATTGAACACTGAAGCTTTCTTT.

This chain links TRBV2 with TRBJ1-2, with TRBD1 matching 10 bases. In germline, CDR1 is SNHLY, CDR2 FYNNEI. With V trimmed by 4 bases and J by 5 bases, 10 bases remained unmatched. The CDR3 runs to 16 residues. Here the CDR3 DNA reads TGTGCCAGCAGTGTTGGGACAGGGGCTATAGGGTATGGCTACACCTTC. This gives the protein CASSVGTGAIGYGYTF.

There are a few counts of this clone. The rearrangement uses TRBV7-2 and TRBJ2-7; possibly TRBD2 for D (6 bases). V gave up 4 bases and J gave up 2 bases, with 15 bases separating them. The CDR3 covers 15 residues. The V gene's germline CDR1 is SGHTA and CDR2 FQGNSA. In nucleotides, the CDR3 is TGTGCCAGCAGCTCCGCGGGATTTGGAGCCTACGAGCAGTACTTC. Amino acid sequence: CASSSAGFGAYEQYF. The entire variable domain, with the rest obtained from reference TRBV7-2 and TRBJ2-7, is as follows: GAGVSQSPSNKVTEKGKDVELRCDPISGHTALYWYRQSLGQGLEFLIYFQGNSAPDKSGLPSDRFSAERTGGSVSTLTIQRTQQEDSAVYLCASSSAGFGAYEQYFGPGTRLTVT.

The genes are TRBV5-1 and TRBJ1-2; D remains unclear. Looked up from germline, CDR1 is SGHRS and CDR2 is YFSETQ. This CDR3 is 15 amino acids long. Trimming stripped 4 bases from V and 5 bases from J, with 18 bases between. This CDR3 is CASSLSGYPIYGYTF. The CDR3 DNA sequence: TGCGCCAGCAGCCTCTCGGGGTACCCTATTTATGGCTACACCTTC.

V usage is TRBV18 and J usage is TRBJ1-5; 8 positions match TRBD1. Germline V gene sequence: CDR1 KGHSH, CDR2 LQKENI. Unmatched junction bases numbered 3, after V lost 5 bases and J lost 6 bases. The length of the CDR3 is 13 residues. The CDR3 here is CASSSDRGQPQHF. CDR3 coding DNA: TGTGCCAGCTCATCCGACAGGGGTCAGCCCCAGCATTTT.

CDR3 amino acids: CASSLFSGNTGELFF. The CDR3 DNA sequence: TGTGCCAGCAGTTTATTTTCGGGGAACACCGGGGAGCTGTTTTTT. The chain is built from TRBV27 and TRBJ2-2; no reliable D call. V lost 1 base and J lost 1, with 7 bases in between. CDR3 size: 15 residues. CDR1 MNHEY and CDR2 SMNVEV come from the germline V gene (reference sequence).